The rows below give T cell receptor beta chains drawn from one sample of a study of T-cell reconstitution after alpha-beta-depleted transplantation in children. TCRdb re-called the PCR reads through MiXCR, storing one row per CDR3 protein. The repertoire includes more than 500,000 distinct CDR3 sequences, approximately 10% of them detected once, and around 15% sits in the top ten. Specimen: PBMCs, mostly from graft donor cells, collected 180 days after TCRalphabeta/CD19-depleted stem cell transplant. Receptors originate from a female patient aged 2 to 10 who had a stem cell transplant for aplastic anemia, so the T cells may come from the graft donor. The CDR3 runs from the conserved cysteine through the conserved F or W. Fields, in order: V gene, J gene, clone size, D gene, CDR3 protein, CDR3 DNA. D genes are given only for firm matches. The size of a clone is reported for some rows only, either as once, few or many, or as a class for expanded clones.

TRBV28,TRBJ2-1,many,-,CASSSGGSSYNEQFF,TGTGCCAGCAGTTCTGGGGGGAGCTCCTACAATGAGCAGTTCTTC
TRBV11-3,TRBJ1-4,few,TRBD1,CASCEQGKHEKLFF,TGTGCCAGCTGCGAACAGGGGAAACATGAAAAACTGTTTTTT
TRBV5-1,TRBJ2-7,-,-,CASSLVAQEQYF,TGCGCCAGCAGCTTGGTCGCGCAGGAGCAGTACTTC
TRBV7-9,TRBJ2-1,-,-,CASSLGRVSYNEQFF,TGTGCCAGCAGCTTAGGCCGAGTGAGTTACAATGAGCAGTTCTTC
TRBV11-3,TRBJ2-3,once,TRBD1,CASTRGGGSYYTDTQYF,TGTGCCAGCACCCGAGGGGGCGGATCCTATTACACAGATACGCAGTATTTT
TRBV6-2/TRBV6-3,TRBJ2-1,-,-,CASSEKNNEQFF,TGTGCCAGCAGTGAGAAAAACAATGAGCAGTTCTTC
TRBV20-1,TRBJ2-1,-,TRBD2,CSAQTGLAGANEQFF,TGCAGTGCTCAGACCGGACTAGCGGGAGCCAATGAGCAGTTCTTC
TRBV7-8,TRBJ2-3,many,TRBD2,CASSSTLLAGRTDTQYF,TGTGCCAGCAGCTCGACACTATTAGCGGGCCGCACAGATACGCAGTATTTT
TRBV7-6,TRBJ2-1,-,TRBD2,CASSPRTSGGPYNEQFF,TGTGCCAGCAGCCCCCGGACTAGCGGGGGCCCCTACAATGAGCAGTTCTTC
TRBV6-1,TRBJ2-1,-,TRBD2,CASSPGLAENPSSYNEQFF,TGTGCCAGCAGTCCTGGACTAGCGGAGAACCCGAGCTCCTACAATGAGCAGTTCTTC
TRBV7-3,TRBJ2-1,many,-,CASSLTGEGQFF,TGTGCCAGCAGCTTAACTGGAGAGGGGCAGTTCTTC
TRBV11-2,TRBJ1-1,many,-,CASITAQGRLRSTEAFF,TGTGCCAGCATCACCGCTCAGGGCAGGTTACGGAGCACTGAAGCTTTCTTT
TRBV20-1,TRBJ1-5,-,-,CSARPWTGNQPQHF,TGCAGTGCTAGACCCTGGACAGGCAATCAGCCCCAGCATTTT
TRBV6-1,TRBJ1-5,few,TRBD1,CASGPRGDQPQHF,TGTGCCTCCGGCCCCAGGGGGGATCAGCCCCAGCATTTT
TRBV13,TRBJ1-1,-,-,CASSPERTVNTEAFF,TGTGCCAGCAGCCCTGAACGGACAGTGAACACTGAAGCTTTCTTT
TRBV7-6,TRBJ1-5,few,-,CASSLIYGGQPQHF,TGTGCCAGCAGCTTAATCTATGGGGGACAGCCCCAGCATTTT